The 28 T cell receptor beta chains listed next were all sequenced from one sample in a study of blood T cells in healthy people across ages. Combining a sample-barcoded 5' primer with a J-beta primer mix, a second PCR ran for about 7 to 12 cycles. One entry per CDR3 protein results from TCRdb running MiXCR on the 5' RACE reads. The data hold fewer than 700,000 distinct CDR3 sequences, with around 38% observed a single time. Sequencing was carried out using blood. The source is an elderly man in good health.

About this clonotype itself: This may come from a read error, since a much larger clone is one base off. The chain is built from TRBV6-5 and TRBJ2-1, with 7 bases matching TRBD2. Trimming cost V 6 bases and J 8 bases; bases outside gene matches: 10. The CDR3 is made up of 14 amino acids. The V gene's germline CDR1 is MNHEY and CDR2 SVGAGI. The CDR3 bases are TGTGCCAGCAGAACCGGACTAGTGGGAGATGAGCAGTTCTTC. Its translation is CASRTGLVGDEQFF.

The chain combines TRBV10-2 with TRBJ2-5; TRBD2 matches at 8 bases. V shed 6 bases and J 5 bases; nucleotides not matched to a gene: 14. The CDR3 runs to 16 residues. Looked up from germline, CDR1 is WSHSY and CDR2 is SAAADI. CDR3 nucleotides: TGCGCCAGCAGGGGGTTTGAAGCGGGAGTCGAGGAGACCCAGTACTTC. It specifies CASRGFEAGVEETQYF.

For the CDR3, the DNA is TGTGCCAGCAGCTTAACTACCGCTAGCGGGTTTCAAGAGACCCAGTACTTC. It encodes CASSLTTASGFQETQYF. The rearrangement links TRBV7-2 to TRBJ2-5; 8 bases are shared with TRBD2. The V gene end was trimmed by 2 bases and the J gene end by 2 bases; junction bases not matched to a gene: 10. This CDR3 comprises 17 residues. Germline loops: CDR1 SGHTA, CDR2 FQGNSA.

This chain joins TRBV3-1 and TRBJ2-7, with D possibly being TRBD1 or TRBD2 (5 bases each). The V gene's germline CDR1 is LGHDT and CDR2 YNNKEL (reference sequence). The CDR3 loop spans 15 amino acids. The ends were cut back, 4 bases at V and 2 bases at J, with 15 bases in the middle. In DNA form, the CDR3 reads TGTGCCAGCAGCCTCCAATGGGGGTTGGCCTACGAGCAGTACTTC. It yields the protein CASSLQWGLAYEQYF.

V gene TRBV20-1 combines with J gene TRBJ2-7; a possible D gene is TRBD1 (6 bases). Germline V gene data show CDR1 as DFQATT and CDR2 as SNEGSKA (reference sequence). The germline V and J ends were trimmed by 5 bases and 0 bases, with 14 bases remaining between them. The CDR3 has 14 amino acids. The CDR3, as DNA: TGCAGTGCTGAAGACAGGAGGAGCTCCTACGAGCAGTACTTC. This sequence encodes CSAEDRRSSYEQYF.

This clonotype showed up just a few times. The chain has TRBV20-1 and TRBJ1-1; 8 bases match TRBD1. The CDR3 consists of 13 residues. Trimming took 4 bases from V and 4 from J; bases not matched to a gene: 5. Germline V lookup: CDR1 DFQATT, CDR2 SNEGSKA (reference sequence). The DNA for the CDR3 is TGCAGTGCTACGGCACAGGGGGGCACTGAAGCTTTCTTT. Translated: CSATAQGGTEAFF.

The DNA for the CDR3 is TGTGCCAGCAGCTTAGGGGGGCCTGTGGATGAGCAGTTCTTC. This encodes CASSLGGPVDEQFF. The chain uses TRBV7-2 and TRBJ2-1; D might be TRBD1 (6 bases). The germline V gene encodes CDR1 SGHTA and CDR2 FQGNSA. This CDR3 contains 14 residues. V was clipped by 1 base and J by 8 bases, with 12 bases between them.

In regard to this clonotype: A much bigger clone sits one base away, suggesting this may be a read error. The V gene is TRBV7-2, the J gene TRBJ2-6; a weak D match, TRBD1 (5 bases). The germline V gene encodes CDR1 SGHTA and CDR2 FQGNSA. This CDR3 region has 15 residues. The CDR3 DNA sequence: TGTGCCAGCAGCTTGCGCGGCTCTGGGGCCAGCGTCCTGACTTTC. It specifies CASSLRGSGASVLTF.

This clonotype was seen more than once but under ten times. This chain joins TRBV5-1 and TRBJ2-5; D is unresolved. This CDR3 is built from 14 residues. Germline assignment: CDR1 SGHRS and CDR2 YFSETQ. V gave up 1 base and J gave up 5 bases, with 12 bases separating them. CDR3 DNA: TGCGCCAGCAGCTTGACGCCCAGACCGGAGACCCAGTACTTC. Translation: CASSLTPRPETQYF.

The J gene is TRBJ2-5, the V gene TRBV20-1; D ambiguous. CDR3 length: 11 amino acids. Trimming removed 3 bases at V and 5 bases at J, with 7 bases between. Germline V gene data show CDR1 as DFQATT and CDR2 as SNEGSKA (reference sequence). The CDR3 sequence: CSASDEETQYF. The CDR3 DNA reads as TGCAGTGCTAGTGACGAGGAGACCCAGTACTTC.

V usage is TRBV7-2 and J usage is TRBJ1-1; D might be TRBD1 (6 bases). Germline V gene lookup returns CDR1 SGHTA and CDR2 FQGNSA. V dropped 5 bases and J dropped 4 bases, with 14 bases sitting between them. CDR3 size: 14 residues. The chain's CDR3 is CASSAQGRGTEAFF. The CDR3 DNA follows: TGTGCCAGCAGCGCACAGGGAAGGGGCACTGAAGCTTTCTTT.

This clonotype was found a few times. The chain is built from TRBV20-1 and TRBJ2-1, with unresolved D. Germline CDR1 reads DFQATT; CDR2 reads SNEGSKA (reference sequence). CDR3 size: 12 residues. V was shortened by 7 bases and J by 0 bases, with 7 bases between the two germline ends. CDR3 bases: TGCAGTGTCTCGAGCTCCTACAATGAGCAGTTCTTC. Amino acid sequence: CSVSSSYNEQFF.

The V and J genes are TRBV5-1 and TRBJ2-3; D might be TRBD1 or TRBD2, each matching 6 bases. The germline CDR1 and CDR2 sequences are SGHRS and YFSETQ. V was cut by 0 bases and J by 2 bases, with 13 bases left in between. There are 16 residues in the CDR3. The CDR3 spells CASSLAGGSTTDTQYF. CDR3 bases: TGCGCCAGCAGCTTGGCCGGGGGCTCTACCACAGATACGCAGTATTTT.

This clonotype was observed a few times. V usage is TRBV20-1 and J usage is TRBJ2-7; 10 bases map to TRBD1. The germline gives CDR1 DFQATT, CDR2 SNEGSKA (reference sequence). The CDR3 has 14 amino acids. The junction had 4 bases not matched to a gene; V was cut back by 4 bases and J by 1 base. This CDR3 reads CSATGQGRSYEQYF. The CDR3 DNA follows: TGCAGTGCTACGGGACAGGGGAGGTCCTACGAGCAGTACTTC.

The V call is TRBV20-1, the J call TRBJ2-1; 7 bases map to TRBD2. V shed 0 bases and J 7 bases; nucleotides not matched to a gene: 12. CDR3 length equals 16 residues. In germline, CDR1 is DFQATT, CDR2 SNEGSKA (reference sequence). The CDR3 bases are TGCAGTGCTAGAGATATTAAGACTAGCCTAAAGAATGAGCAGTTCTTC. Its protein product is CSARDIKTSLKNEQFF.

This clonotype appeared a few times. The CDR3 coding sequence is TGCGCCAGCAGCTTGCAGGGACAGGGTGGCGAGACCCAGTACTTC. Its protein is CASSLQGQGGETQYF. This chain connects TRBV5-1 to TRBJ2-5, with 9 bases matching TRBD1. In germline, CDR1 is SGHRS, CDR2 YFSETQ. V lost 1 base, J lost 5 bases, and 6 bases stayed unmatched. This CDR3 region has 15 residues.

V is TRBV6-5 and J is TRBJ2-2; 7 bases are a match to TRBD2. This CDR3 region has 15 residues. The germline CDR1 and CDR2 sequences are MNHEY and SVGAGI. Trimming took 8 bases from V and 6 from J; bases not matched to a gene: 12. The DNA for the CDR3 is TGTGCCAGCCGTTTTGGTCGCGGGAGTCCCGGGGAGCTGTTTTTT. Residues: CASRFGRGSPGELFF.

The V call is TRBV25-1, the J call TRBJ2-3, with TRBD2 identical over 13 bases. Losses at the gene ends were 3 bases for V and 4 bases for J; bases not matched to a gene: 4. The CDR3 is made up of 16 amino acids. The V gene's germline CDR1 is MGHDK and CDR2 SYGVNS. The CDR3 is CASSDQTSGRSDTQYF. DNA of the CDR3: TGTGCCAGCAGTGACCAGACTAGCGGGAGGTCAGATACGCAGTATTTT.

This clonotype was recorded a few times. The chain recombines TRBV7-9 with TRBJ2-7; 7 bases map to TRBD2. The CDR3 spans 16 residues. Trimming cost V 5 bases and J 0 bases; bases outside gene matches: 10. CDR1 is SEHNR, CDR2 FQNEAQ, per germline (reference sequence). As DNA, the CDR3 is TGTGCCAGCAGCCTACCCGGTGGACTAGTCTCCTACGAGCAGTACTTC. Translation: CASSLPGGLVSYEQYF.

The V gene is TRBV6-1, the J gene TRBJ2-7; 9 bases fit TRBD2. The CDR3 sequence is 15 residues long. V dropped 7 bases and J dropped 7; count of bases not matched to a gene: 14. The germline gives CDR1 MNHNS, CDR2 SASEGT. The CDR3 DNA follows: TGTGCCAGCACCAAAAGCGGGGGGAGAATTGGAGAGCAGTACTTC. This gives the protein CASTKSGGRIGEQYF.

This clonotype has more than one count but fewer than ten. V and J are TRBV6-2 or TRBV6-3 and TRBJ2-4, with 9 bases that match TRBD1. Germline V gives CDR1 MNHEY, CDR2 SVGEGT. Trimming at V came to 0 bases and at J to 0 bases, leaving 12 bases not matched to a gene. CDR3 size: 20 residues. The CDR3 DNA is TGTGCCAGCAGTTACTCGCTGGGACAGGGCGGTATTGGAGCCAAAAACATTCAGTACTTC. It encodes CASSYSLGQGGIGAKNIQYF.

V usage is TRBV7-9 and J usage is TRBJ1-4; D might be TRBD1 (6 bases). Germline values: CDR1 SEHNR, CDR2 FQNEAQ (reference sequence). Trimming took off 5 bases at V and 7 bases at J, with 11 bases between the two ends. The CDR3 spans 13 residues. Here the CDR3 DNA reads TGTGCCAGCAGCGGGGGCGCGGGTGAAAAACTGTTTTTT. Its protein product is CASSGGAGEKLFF.

The CDR3 region is CASSFGRANEKLFF. The CDR3 DNA sequence: TGTGCCAGCAGCTTTGGCAGGGCTAATGAAAAACTGTTTTTT. The V gene is TRBV7-2, the J gene TRBJ1-4; maybe TRBD1 (5 bases). CDR3 length equals 14 residues. V was trimmed by 3 bases and J by 3 bases, leaving 8 bases between them. Germline V gives CDR1 SGHTA, CDR2 FQGNSA.

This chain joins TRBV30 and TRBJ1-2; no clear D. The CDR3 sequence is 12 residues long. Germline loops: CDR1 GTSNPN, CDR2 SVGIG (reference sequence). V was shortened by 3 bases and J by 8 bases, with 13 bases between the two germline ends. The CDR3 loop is CAWRTAGGGYTF. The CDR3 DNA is TGTGCCTGGAGGACCGCAGGAGGAGGCTACACCTTC. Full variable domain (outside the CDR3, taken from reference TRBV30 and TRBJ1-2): SQTIHQWPATLVQPVGSPLSLECTVEGTSNPNLYWYRQAAGRGLQLLFYSVGIGQISSEVPQNLSASRPQDRQFILSSKKLLLSDSGFYLCAWRTAGGGYTFGSGTRLTVV.

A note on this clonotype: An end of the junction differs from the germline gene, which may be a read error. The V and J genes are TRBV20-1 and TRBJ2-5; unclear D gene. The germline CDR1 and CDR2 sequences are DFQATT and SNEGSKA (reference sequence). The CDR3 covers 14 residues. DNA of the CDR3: TGCAGTGCTAGAGATCTCGTGGGCCAAGAGACCCGGTACTTC. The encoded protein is CSARDLVGQETRYF.

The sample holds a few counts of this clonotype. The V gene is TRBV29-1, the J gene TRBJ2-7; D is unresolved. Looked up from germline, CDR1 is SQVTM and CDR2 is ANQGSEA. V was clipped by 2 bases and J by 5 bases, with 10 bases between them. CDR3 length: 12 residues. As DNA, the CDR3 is TGCAGCGTTGAAATGGGTTTACACGAGCAGTACTTC. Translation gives CSVEMGLHEQYF.

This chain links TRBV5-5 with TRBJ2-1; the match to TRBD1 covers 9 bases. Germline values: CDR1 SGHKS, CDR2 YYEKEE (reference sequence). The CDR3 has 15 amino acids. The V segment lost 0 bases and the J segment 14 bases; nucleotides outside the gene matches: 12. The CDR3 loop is CASSLGHNTGGEEFF. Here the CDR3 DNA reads TGTGCCAGCAGCTTGGGCCATAACACAGGGGGCGAGGAGTTCTTC.

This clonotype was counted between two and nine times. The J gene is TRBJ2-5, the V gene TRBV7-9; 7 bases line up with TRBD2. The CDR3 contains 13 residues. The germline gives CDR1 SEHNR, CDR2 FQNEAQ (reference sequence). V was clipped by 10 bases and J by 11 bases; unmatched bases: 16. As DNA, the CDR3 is TGTGCCACCGATGCCGCGGGAGTCTGGGAGCAGTACTTC. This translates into CATDAAGVWEQYF.